Shown below are 7 T cell receptor beta chains from a single sample sequenced in a study of technical replicates of blood from a handful of donors. Profiling relied on immunoSEQ multiplex PCR, and the TCRdb table lists in-frame clones only, not all of them. The data hold about 82,000 clones, with around 96% observed a single time. Sequencing input: T cells isolated from PBMCs. The receptors come from a human donor in good health.

This chain links TRBV7-9 with TRBJ2-1; no definite D call. V lost 5 bases and J 8 bases, leaving 10 bases between the germline ends. Germline loops: CDR1 SEHNR, CDR2 FQNEAQ (reference sequence). This CDR3 contains 12 residues. The CDR3 spells CASSAELDEQFF. Written as DNA, the CDR3 is TGTGCCAGCAGCGCAGAATTGGATGAGCAGTTCTTC.

This rearrangement joins TRBV13 to TRBJ2-7, with D hard to call. V lost 5 bases and J 2 bases, leaving 7 bases between the germline ends. The CDR3 sequence is 12 residues long. Germline V gene data show CDR1 as PRHDT and CDR2 as FYEKMQ (reference sequence). This CDR3 reads CASSVSPYEQYF. The CDR3 nucleotides are TGTGCCAGCAGCGTGAGCCCCTACGAGCAGTACTTC.

The gene calls are TRBV2 and TRBJ2-7; D is undetermined. In germline, CDR1 is SNHLY, CDR2 FYNNEI. V lost 7 bases and J 6 bases, leaving 22 bases between the germline ends. This CDR3 has 15 amino acids. CDR3: CASKKGSGPFGEQYF. The CDR3 DNA sequence: TGTGCCAGCAAAAAAGGTTCAGGTCCTTTTGGCGAGCAGTACTTC.

The chain couples TRBV28 to TRBJ1-2; D remains ambiguous. The germline CDR1 and CDR2 sequences are MDHEN and SYDVKM. The V end lost 8 bases, the J end lost 3 bases, and 4 bases lay between the germline ends. CDR3 length equals 10 residues. In nucleotides, the CDR3 is TGTGCCAGCGGCTACTATGGCTACACCTTC. It encodes CASGYYGYTF.

The genes are TRBV7-3 and TRBJ2-7; 7 nucleotides agree with TRBD2. Germline V CDR1 and CDR2: SGHTA, FQGTGA. V trimming: 2 bases; J trimming: 3 bases; junction bases outside the gene matches: 7. CDR3 length equals 15 residues. The CDR3 reads CASSLYPSGDYEQYF. CDR3 nucleotides: TGTGCCAGCAGCTTATACCCTAGCGGAGACTACGAGCAGTACTTC.

The V and J genes are TRBV6-1 and TRBJ1-5; 9 nucleotides align to TRBD1. Germline-derived CDR1 and CDR2 are MNHNS and SASEGT. This CDR3 comprises 14 residues. V shed 6 bases, J shed 7 bases, and the junction held 7 bases outside the gene matches. The CDR3 DNA reads TGTGCCAGCAGATCGCCGGGACAGGGACAGCCCCAGCATTTT. Residues: CASRSPGQGQPQHF.

CDR3 sequence (DNA): TGTGCCAGCAGTTACGGCAGATACCGTTTTGAGCAGTACTTC. It codes for CASSYGRYRFEQYF. The gene calls are TRBV6-5 and TRBJ2-7, with D uncertain. The CDR3 loop spans 14 amino acids. Looked up from germline, CDR1 is MNHEY and CDR2 is SVGAGI. Deletions cut 2 bases from V and 7 bases from J, with 15 bases between.